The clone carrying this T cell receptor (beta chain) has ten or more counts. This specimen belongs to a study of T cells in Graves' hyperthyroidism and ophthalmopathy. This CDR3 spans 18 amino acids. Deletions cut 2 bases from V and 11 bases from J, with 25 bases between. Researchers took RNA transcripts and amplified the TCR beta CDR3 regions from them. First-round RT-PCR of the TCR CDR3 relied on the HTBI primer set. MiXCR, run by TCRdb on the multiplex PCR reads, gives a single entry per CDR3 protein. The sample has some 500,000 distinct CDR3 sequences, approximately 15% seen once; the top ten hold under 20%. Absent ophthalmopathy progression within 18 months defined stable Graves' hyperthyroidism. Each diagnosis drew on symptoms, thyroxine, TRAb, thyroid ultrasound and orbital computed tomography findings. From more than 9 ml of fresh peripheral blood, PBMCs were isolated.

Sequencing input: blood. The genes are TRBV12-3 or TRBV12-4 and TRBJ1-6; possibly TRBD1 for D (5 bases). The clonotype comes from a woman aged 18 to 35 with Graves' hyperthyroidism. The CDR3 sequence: CASSLKDPRDPRGPPLHF. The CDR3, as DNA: TGTGCCAGCAGTTTAAAGGATCCCCGGGACCCAAGGGGTCCACCCCTCCACTTT.